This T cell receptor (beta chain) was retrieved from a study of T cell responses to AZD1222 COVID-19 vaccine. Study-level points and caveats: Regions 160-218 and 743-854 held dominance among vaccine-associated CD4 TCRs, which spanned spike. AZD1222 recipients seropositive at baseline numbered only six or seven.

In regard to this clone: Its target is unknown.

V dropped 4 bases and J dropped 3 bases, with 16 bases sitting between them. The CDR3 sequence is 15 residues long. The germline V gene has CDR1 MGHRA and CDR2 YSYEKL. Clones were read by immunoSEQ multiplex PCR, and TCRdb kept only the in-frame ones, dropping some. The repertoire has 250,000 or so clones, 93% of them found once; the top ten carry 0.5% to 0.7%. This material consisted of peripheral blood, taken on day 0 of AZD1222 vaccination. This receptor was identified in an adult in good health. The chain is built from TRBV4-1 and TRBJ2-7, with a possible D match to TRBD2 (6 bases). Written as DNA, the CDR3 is TGCGCCAGCAGCCTCATGGGAGGACCGAACTACGAGCAGTACTTC. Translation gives CASSLMGGPNYEQYF.